A selection of T cell receptor beta chains follows, all from one sample in a study of T cells after yellow fever vaccination. TCRdb re-derived calls from the 5' RACE reads in MiXCR, one entry per CDR3 protein. The table lists a few hundred thousand distinct CDR3 sequences, approximately 3.8% of them singletons, with 15% to 20% in the top ten. The sequenced sample was PBMCs, obtained 15 days after the yellow fever booster vaccination. The receptors stem from a man in his late teens or twenties who received the YFV17D yellow fever vaccine. The CDR3 runs from the conserved cysteine through the conserved F or W. A D gene is named only where the DNA matches it firmly. Only some rows state a clone size, as once, few, many or a class for expanded clones.

V: TRBV20-1; J: TRBJ2-7; size: many; D: NA; DNA: TGCAGTGCCCGGGCCCGGCCCCACGAGCAGTACTTC; CDR3: CSARARPHEQYF
V: TRBV28; J: TRBJ2-1; size: many; D: NA; DNA: TGTGCCAGCACCACGGCTGCTAGAAGTCCCATGGCTGAGCAGTTCTTC; CDR3: CASTTAARSPMAEQFF
V: TRBV9; J: TRBJ1-2; size: NA; D: NA; DNA: TGTGCCAGCAGCGTAGCCCGCGACAGTGGGAACTATGGCTACACCTTC; CDR3: CASSVARDSGNYGYTF
V: TRBV20-1; J: TRBJ2-3; size: many; D: NA; DNA: TGCAGTGCTGGCCGGACAGATACGCAGTATTTT; CDR3: CSAGRTDTQYF
V: TRBV29-1; J: TRBJ1-2; size: many; D: NA; DNA: TGCAGCGTTGCCCCACCAGGGCGGAACGGGGGCTACACCTTC; CDR3: CSVAPPGRNGGYTF
V: TRBV7-9; J: TRBJ1-3; size: many; D: NA; DNA: TGTGCCAGCAGCTTAGAGCGGAGGCAGGGTGGAAACACCATATATTTT; CDR3: CASSLERRQGGNTIYF
V: TRBV7-9; J: TRBJ2-7; size: NA; D: NA; DNA: TGTGCCAGCAGCTTAGTCGGAGTAAACAACGAGCAGTACTTC; CDR3: CASSLVGVNNEQYF
V: TRBV27; J: TRBJ2-7; size: many; D: TRBD1; DNA: TGTGCCAGCAGAGGGACAGCAGTTTCCTACGAGCAGTACTTC; CDR3: CASRGTAVSYEQYF
V: TRBV7-9; J: TRBJ2-1; size: many; D: TRBD1; DNA: TGTGCCAGCACCCAGACAGGGTTCGGGGATGAGCAGTTCTTC; CDR3: CASTQTGFGDEQFF
V: TRBV20-1; J: TRBJ1-4; size: many; D: NA; DNA: TGCAGTGCGGTTGGACCCTCTCGTGGGGAAAAACTGTTTTTT; CDR3: CSAVGPSRGEKLFF
V: TRBV7-9; J: TRBJ1-1; size: many; D: TRBD1; DNA: TGTGCCAGCAGCTCACCGCGGACAGGGCTCGACACTGAAGCTTTCTTT; CDR3: CASSSPRTGLDTEAFF
V: TRBV6-2/TRBV6-3; J: TRBJ1-1; size: many; D: NA; DNA: TGTGCCAGCAGTCCCCCCGGGGAGGGGGAAATAGGTGAAGCTTTCTTT; CDR3: CASSPPGEGEIGEAFF
V: TRBV7-2; J: TRBJ2-5; size: many; D: NA; DNA: TGTGCCAGCAGCTCCACTAACACAGAGACCCAGTACTTC; CDR3: CASSSTNTETQYF
V: TRBV7-3; J: TRBJ1-6; size: many; D: NA; DNA: TGTGCCAGTGCCTTAGCCCGTGATTCACCCCTCCACTTT; CDR3: CASALARDSPLHF
V: TRBV27; J: TRBJ2-1; size: many; D: NA; DNA: TGTGCCACCTCCAGGGGCCTGTCGTGGAATGAGCAGTTCTTC; CDR3: CATSRGLSWNEQFF
V: TRBV7-7; J: TRBJ2-1; size: many; D: NA; DNA: TGTGCCAGCAGCTTGAGCTCAGGGGAGGGGGTCAATGAGCAGTTCTTC; CDR3: CASSLSSGEGVNEQFF
V: TRBV5-1; J: TRBJ2-5; size: many; D: TRBD1; DNA: TGCGCCAGCGGATCCGGGACAGGGGCCGAGACCCAGTACTTC; CDR3: CASGSGTGAETQYF
V: TRBV12-3/TRBV12-4; J: TRBJ1-5; size: many; D: NA; DNA: TGTGCCAGCAGTTCTATAGAGGTATCAGGGGATTATATTCAGCCCCAGCATTTT; CDR3: CASSSIEVSGDYIQPQHF
V: TRBV6-2/TRBV6-3; J: TRBJ1-5; size: many; D: NA; DNA: TGTGCCAGCAGTTACTCGACGCCCCTTCCGTTCGCCAATCAGCCCCAGCATTTT; CDR3: CASSYSTPLPFANQPQHF
V: TRBV5-1; J: TRBJ2-2; size: many; D: NA; DNA: TGCGCCAGCTTGGAGCAATCGAACACCGGGGAGCTGTTTTTT; CDR3: CASLEQSNTGELFF
V: TRBV6-6; J: TRBJ1-3; size: many; D: NA; DNA: TGTGCCAGCAGTTATGAGGGGGGGGAGGGCACCATATATTTT; CDR3: CASSYEGGEGTIYF
V: TRBV6-2/TRBV6-3; J: TRBJ2-5; size: many; D: NA; DNA: TGTGCCAGCACCCCCGCGCGGATCGCGGGGACCCAGTACTTC; CDR3: CASTPARIAGTQYF
V: TRBV5-7; J: TRBJ1-5; size: many; D: NA; DNA: TGTGCCAGCAACATCGGGGTCAATCAGCCCCAGCATTTT; CDR3: CASNIGVNQPQHF
V: TRBV5-1; J: TRBJ2-1; size: many; D: NA; DNA: TGCGCCAGCAGCCCCAGGGCCAGTCCCTACAATGAGCAGTTCTTC; CDR3: CASSPRASPYNEQFF
V: TRBV10-3; J: TRBJ1-1; size: many; D: NA; DNA: TGTGCCATCAGTGAAGGGCCCAAAGCTTTCTTT; CDR3: CAISEGPKAFF
V: TRBV4-1; J: TRBJ1-4; size: many; D: NA; DNA: TGCGCCAGCAGCCAAGATCCAGCGGGAAAACTGTTTTTT; CDR3: CASSQDPAGKLFF
V: TRBV18; J: TRBJ2-5; size: many; D: TRBD2; DNA: TGTGCCAGCTCACCACCGACTAGCGGGGGGGAGACCCAGTACTTC; CDR3: CASSPPTSGGETQYF
V: TRBV7-6; J: TRBJ2-5; size: few; D: TRBD2; DNA: TGTGCCAGCAGCTCCGAGCGGGGCCAAGAGACCCAGTACTTC; CDR3: CASSSERGQETQYF
V: TRBV6-1; J: TRBJ1-1; size: many; D: NA; DNA: TGTGCCAGCAGTGTCCGGACCGCGAACACTGAAGCTTTCTTT; CDR3: CASSVRTANTEAFF
V: TRBV2; J: TRBJ2-3; size: many; D: NA; DNA: TGTGCCAGCACCGAAGCAGGTAGCACAGATACGCAGTATTTT; CDR3: CASTEAGSTDTQYF
V: TRBV27; J: TRBJ2-7; size: many; D: TRBD1; DNA: TGTGCCAGCAGTCTAGGGACAGACGAGCAGTACTTC; CDR3: CASSLGTDEQYF
V: TRBV4-2; J: TRBJ2-1; size: few; D: TRBD2; DNA: TGTGCCAGCAGCCCACTAGCGGGGGGGTCCAATGAGCAGTTCTTC; CDR3: CASSPLAGGSNEQFF
V: TRBV6-5; J: TRBJ1-5; size: many; D: TRBD1; DNA: TGTGCCAGCAGTTACTCCGGGACAGGGGACAATCAGCCCCAGCATTTT; CDR3: CASSYSGTGDNQPQHF
V: TRBV7-9; J: TRBJ2-5; size: many; D: NA; DNA: TGTGCCAGCAGCTTAATACAGAGGCAAGAGACCCAGTACTTC; CDR3: CASSLIQRQETQYF
V: TRBV5-4; J: TRBJ2-5; size: NA; D: NA; DNA: TGTGCCATCAGCTTGGGGCGGCAAGAGACCCAGTACTTC; CDR3: CAISLGRQETQYF
V: TRBV9; J: TRBJ1-1; size: once; D: NA; DNA: TGTGCCAGCAGCGTAGCGGACGGGTTGAACACTGAAGCTTTCTTT; CDR3: CASSVADGLNTEAFF
V: TRBV10-3; J: TRBJ1-6; size: many; D: NA; DNA: TGTGCCATCAGTGAGGCAGATTTACCCCTCCACTTT; CDR3: CAISEADLPLHF
V: TRBV5-1; J: TRBJ1-1; size: many; D: NA; DNA: TGCGCCAGCAGCAAAGGACACGACACTGAAGCTTTCTTT; CDR3: CASSKGHDTEAFF
V: TRBV10-3; J: TRBJ2-3; size: many; D: TRBD1; DNA: TGTGCCATCAGTGAGTCGACCCCCGGGACAGGGCCCACAGATACGCAGTATTTT; CDR3: CAISESTPGTGPTDTQYF
V: TRBV7-8; J: TRBJ2-2; size: many; D: TRBD1; DNA: TGTGCCAGCAGCCTACCATGGGACAGGGCCCCCGGGGAGCTGTTTTTT; CDR3: CASSLPWDRAPGELFF
V: TRBV6-2/TRBV6-3; J: TRBJ2-1; size: many; D: NA; DNA: TGCACCGGGGTCAATGAGCAGTTCTTC; CDR3: CTGVNEQFF
V: TRBV6-4; J: TRBJ2-7; size: NA; D: TRBD1; DNA: TGTGCCAGCAGTGACTCGACAGGGGGGAACTACGAGCAGTACTTC; CDR3: CASSDSTGGNYEQYF
V: TRBV5-1; J: TRBJ2-3; size: NA; D: NA; DNA: TGCGCCAGCAGCCTGGAGATAGGGCTCGGGACAGATACGCAGTATTTT; CDR3: CASSLEIGLGTDTQYF
V: TRBV7-2; J: TRBJ2-7; size: many; D: NA; DNA: TGTGCCAGCAGCCCCTCGTGGGGATCCTACGAGCAGTACTTC; CDR3: CASSPSWGSYEQYF
V: TRBV7-2; J: TRBJ2-2; size: many; D: TRBD1; DNA: TGTGCCAGCAGCCGGGACAGGATGGACACCGGGGAGCTGTTTTTT; CDR3: CASSRDRMDTGELFF
V: TRBV12-5; J: TRBJ2-1; size: few; D: NA; DNA: TGTGCTAGTGGGCCCTTAGCGGCCTCCTACAATGAGCAGTTCTTC; CDR3: CASGPLAASYNEQFF
V: TRBV18; J: TRBJ1-2; size: many; D: NA; DNA: TGTGCCAGCTCACCAAATCCAGGTCCGAGGAATGGCTACACCTTC; CDR3: CASSPNPGPRNGYTF
V: TRBV19; J: TRBJ2-1; size: NA; D: TRBD2; DNA: TGTGCCAGTAGGCCGGGACTAGCGGCCTACAATGAGCAGTTCTTC; CDR3: CASRPGLAAYNEQFF
V: TRBV20-1; J: TRBJ2-5; size: many; D: NA; DNA: TGCAGTGCTCCGGGGGACAGAGAGACCCAGTACTTC; CDR3: CSAPGDRETQYF
V: TRBV12-3/TRBV12-4; J: TRBJ1-6; size: few; D: NA; DNA: TGTGCCAGCAGTTTATCGCAGCTTTCACCCCTCCACTTT; CDR3: CASSLSQLSPLHF
V: TRBV18; J: TRBJ2-1; size: many; D: NA; DNA: TGTGCCAGCTCAACCCCGGGGGTCGATAATGAGCAGTTCTTC; CDR3: CASSTPGVDNEQFF
V: TRBV5-4; J: TRBJ2-5; size: many; D: NA; DNA: TGTGCCAGCAGCTTGGCAAGTGGGGGGTCGGAGACCCAGTACTTC; CDR3: CASSLASGGSETQYF
V: TRBV7-2; J: TRBJ2-7; size: many; D: TRBD2; DNA: TGTGCCAGCAGCTTCCTAGCGGGGGGCTACGAGCAGTACTTC; CDR3: CASSFLAGGYEQYF
V: TRBV5-1; J: TRBJ2-3; size: many; D: NA; DNA: TGCGCCAGCAGCCCAGGAGAAACAGATACGCAGTATTTT; CDR3: CASSPGETDTQYF
V: TRBV4-1; J: TRBJ1-1; size: many; D: NA; DNA: TGCGCCAGCAGCCAAATAGTGGACACTGAAGCTTTCTTT; CDR3: CASSQIVDTEAFF
V: TRBV19; J: TRBJ1-2; size: many; D: NA; DNA: TGTGCCAGCCAACCGGGGACGGCCTATGGCTACACCTTC; CDR3: CASQPGTAYGYTF
V: TRBV3-1; J: TRBJ2-1; size: many; D: NA; DNA: TGTGCCAGCAGCCCCCGGGCCAACAATGAGCAGTTCTTC; CDR3: CASSPRANNEQFF